This T cell receptor beta chain is from a study of cytomegalovirus exposure and HLA in healthy donors. The study, taken as a whole, reports: Through in vitro validation, three CMV-associated chains were shown to be specific for CMV antigens. Relative to the roughly 700-donor mean, N-insertions were reportedly fewer in an Asian-associated ancestry cluster in a later analysis.

The PCR was carried out with 60 Vbeta primers and 13 Jbeta primers. Method: immunoSEQ multiplex PCR; TCRdb's copy keeps in-frame clones and lacks some. The record lists about 120,000 clones, of which the ten most abundant hold around 3.4%. For this clone: Its specificity is unknown. Other DNA sequences in this sample translate to the same CDR3.

The CDR3 extends over 13 amino acids. The germline CDR1 and CDR2 sequences are SGHRS and YFSETQ. V was cut by 1 base and J by 0 bases, with 4 bases left in between. Participants comprised healthy donors of bone marrow. This TCR was sampled from a man aged 25-45 years in good health and CMV-seronegative. The specimen sequenced was PBMCs. The chain combines TRBV5-1 with TRBJ1-1; unclear D gene. This chain's CDR3 is CASSLTVNTEAFF. For the CDR3, the DNA is TGCGCCAGCAGCTTGACGGTGAACACTGAAGCTTTCTTT. The whole variable domain, filled in from reference TRBV5-1 and TRBJ1-1, reads KAGVTQTPRYLIKTRGQQVTLSCSPISGHRSVSWYQQTPGQGLQFLFEYFSETQRNKGNFPGRFSGRQFSNSRSEMNVSTLELGDSALYLCASSLTVNTEAFFGQGTRLTVV.